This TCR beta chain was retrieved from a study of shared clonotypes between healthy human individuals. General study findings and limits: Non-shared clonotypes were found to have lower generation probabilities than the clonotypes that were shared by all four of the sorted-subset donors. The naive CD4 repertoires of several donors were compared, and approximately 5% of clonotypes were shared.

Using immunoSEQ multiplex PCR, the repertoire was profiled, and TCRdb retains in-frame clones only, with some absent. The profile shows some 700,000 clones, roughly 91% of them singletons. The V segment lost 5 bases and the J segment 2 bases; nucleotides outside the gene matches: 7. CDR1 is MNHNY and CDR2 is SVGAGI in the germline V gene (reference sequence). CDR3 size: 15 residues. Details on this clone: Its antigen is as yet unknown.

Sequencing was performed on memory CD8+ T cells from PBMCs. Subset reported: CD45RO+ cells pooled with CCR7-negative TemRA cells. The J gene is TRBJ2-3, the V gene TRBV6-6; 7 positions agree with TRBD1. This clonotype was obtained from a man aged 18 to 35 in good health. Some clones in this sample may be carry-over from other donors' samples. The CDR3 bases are TGTGCCAGCAGTCCCGGGACAGTTTTCACAGATACGCAGTATTTT. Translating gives CASSPGTVFTDTQYF.